A single sample is the source of the 2 T cell receptor beta chains below, sequenced in a study of blood T cell repertoires in COVID-19. Produced via immunoSEQ multiplex PCR; TCRdb's table is partial and in-frame only. Among 95,000 to 150,000 clones listed, around 81% were seen once. Sample: peripheral blood. The receptors here all came from a man in his 70s with acute or convalescent COVID-19.

The CDR3 DNA reads TGTGCCAGCAGCCACATAGCGGGGTCCTACGAGCAGTACTTC. It yields the protein CASSHIAGSYEQYF. The chain couples TRBV4-2 to TRBJ2-7, with 8 positions matching TRBD2. Germline lookup yields CDR1 LGHNA and CDR2 YNFKEQ. The CDR3 is 14 amino acids. The V segment lost 3 bases and the J segment 1 base; nucleotides outside the gene matches: 2.

The genes are TRBV5-1 and TRBJ2-6, with 10 bases fitting TRBD1. This CDR3 contains 15 residues. The V gene's germline CDR1 is SGHRS and CDR2 YFSETQ. The CDR3 loop reads CATGTGASGANVLTF. The CDR3 nucleotides are TGCGCTACCGGGACAGGGGCCTCTGGGGCCAACGTCCTGACTTTC.